This TCR beta chain was profiled in a study of T cells after yellow fever vaccination. V lost 4 bases and J lost 5; bases outside the gene matches: 15. This CDR3 contains 17 residues. CDR1 and CDR2 from the germline V gene are SGHTS and YDEGEE. Each CDR3 protein is one row after TCRdb ran MiXCR on the 5' RACE reads. In the table there are under 400,000 distinct CDR3 sequences, approximately 13% of which are singletons. Specimen: CD4+ T cells sorted from PBMCs, collected 15 days after the yellow fever booster vaccination. The gene calls are TRBV5-8 and TRBJ2-5; 9 bases are a match to TRBD1. The sequence came from a man in his late teens or twenties who received the YFV17D yellow fever vaccine. Here the CDR3 reads CASSLPAGTGFTETQYF. CDR3 DNA: TGTGCCAGCAGCCTACCGGCCGGGACAGGGTTTACCGAGACCCAGTACTTC.